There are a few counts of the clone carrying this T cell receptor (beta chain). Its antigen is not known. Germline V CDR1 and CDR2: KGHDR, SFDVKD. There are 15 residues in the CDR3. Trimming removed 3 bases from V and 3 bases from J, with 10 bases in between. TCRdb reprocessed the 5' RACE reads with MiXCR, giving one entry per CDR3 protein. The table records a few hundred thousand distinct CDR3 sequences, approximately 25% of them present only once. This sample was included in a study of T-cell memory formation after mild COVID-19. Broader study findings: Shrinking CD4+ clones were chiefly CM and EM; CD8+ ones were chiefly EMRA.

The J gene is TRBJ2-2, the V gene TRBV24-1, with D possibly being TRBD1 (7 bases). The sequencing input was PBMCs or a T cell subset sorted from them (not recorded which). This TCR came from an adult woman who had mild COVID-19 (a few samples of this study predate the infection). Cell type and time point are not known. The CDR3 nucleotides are TGTGCCACCAGTGATCTCAGGGGGGACACCGGGGAGCTGTTTTTT. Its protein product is CATSDLRGDTGELFF.